The clone carrying this T cell receptor (beta chain) has a count of ten or more. Its cognate antigen is unknown. Making TCR cDNA involved 5'RACE template switching, which added UMIs and a universal primer site. In TCRdb, the 5' RACE reads were re-called with MiXCR into one record per CDR3 protein. This table holds some 350,000 distinct CDR3 sequences, approximately 3.9% found once. The data were taken from a study of T cells after yellow fever vaccination. The overall study: The SMART-Seq v4 Ultra Low Input method served to prepare the low-cell-number fractions.

Whole-study findings and limits: Post-booster repertoires again held most primary-vaccination clones (roughly 96% CD4, just under 90% CD8). A weaker but faster secondary response was observed, peaking on day 5 versus 15.

This specimen was PBMCs, taken 5 days after the yellow fever booster vaccination. This sequence originates from a man younger than 35 who received the YFV17D yellow fever vaccine.

The CDR3 bases are TGTGCTAGTGGTTTGGGGACCGGGACAGGACTCACTGAAGCTTTCTTT. It yields the protein CASGLGTGTGLTEAFF. J is TRBJ1-1 and V is TRBV12-5; 8 nucleotides align to TRBD1. The germline V gene encodes CDR1 LGHNT and CDR2 FRNRAP. The CDR3 totals 16 residues. J was trimmed by 4 bases and V by 1 base; bases with no gene match: 8.